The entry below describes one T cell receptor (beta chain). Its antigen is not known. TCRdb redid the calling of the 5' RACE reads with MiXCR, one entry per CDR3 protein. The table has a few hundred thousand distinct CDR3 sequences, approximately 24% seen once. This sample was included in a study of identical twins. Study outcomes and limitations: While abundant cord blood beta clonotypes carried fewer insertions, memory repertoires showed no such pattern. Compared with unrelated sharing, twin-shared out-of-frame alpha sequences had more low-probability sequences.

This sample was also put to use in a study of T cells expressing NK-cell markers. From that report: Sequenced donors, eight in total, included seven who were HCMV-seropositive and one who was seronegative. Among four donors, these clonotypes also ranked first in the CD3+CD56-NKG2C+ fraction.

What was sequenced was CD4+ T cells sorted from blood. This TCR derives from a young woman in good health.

The CDR3, as DNA: TGTGCCAGCAGTTTACAGCGTCACTACAATGAGCAGTTCTTC. Its protein product is CASSLQRHYNEQFF. The genes are TRBV27 and TRBJ2-1; D is ambiguous. CDR1 MNHEY and CDR2 SMNVEV come from the germline V gene (reference sequence). This CDR3 has 14 amino acids. V gave up 2 bases and J gave up 3 bases, with 8 bases separating them.